This TCR beta chain was documented in a study of blood T cell repertoires in COVID-19. Overall study: COVID-19 samples collected from the United States, Italy and Spain covered acute and convalescent phases. The analysed material was cDNA or gDNA that came from T cells, B-cell-depleted T cells, or PBMCs.

In the authors' workflow: For nucleated cells, counts were estimated from reference gene primer amplification. Repertoires were generated with immunoSEQ multiplex PCR, while TCRdb's copy carries only in-frame clones and drops some. The V and J calls and the clone size are those of that table, but D and trimming were determined from the DNA. The sample holds roughly 150,000 clones, approximately 73% seen once. With 4 bases removed from V and 10 bases from J, the gap between germline ends came to 11 bases. The CDR3 is 12 amino acids. The germline V gene has CDR1 MNHEY and CDR2 SVGAGI. This chain connects TRBV6-5 to TRBJ2-1, with a possible D match to TRBD2 (5 bases). This TCR was recovered from a woman at least 80 years old with acute or convalescent COVID-19. Sequencing was performed on peripheral blood. CDR3 coding DNA: TGTGCCAGCAGTTCCGGACTCATCGAGCAGTTCTTC. Its protein is CASSSGLIEQFF.